These 7 T cell receptor beta chains originate from one sample sequenced in a study of control samples from healthy donors and cancer patients (dated by TCRdb to the early 2020s). Preparation of the library involved the immunoSEQ multiplex PCR assay. In TCRdb, the immuneACCESS table is reduced to in-frame sequences with V and J assigned. These tables do not hold every clone; where another copy was compared, an unresolved V gene accounts for under half, and the others remain unexplained. In this sample the table shows tens of thousands of clones, 87% of which occur a single time. The biggest ten clones account for approximately 12% of the sample. The sample was PBMCs. The source is a woman aged 60-75 years with lung cancer.

The chain recombines TRBV19 with TRBJ2-7; no reliable D call. Germline-derived CDR1 and CDR2 are LNHDA and SQIVND (reference sequence). Trimming pared 1 base from V and 3 bases from J, leaving 4 bases between. The CDR3 extends over 12 amino acids. Here the CDR3 reads CASSIVGYEQYF. The CDR3 DNA reads as TGTGCCAGTAGTATAGTCGGCTACGAGCAGTACTTC.

This clone has a handful of counts. This chain connects TRBV25-1 to TRBJ2-7, with 9 bases matching TRBD1. The CDR3 has 14 residues. Trimming cost V 3 bases and J 1 base; bases outside gene matches: 1. Germline loops: CDR1 MGHDK, CDR2 SYGVNS. In DNA form, the CDR3 reads TGTGCCAGCAGTGAGGACAGGGGTTCCTACGAGCAGTACTTC. Residues: CASSEDRGSYEQYF.

This clone was counted only a few times. CDR3 sequence (DNA): TGTGCTAGTGGAACCACAGGGTTTTTGGGCAACACCATATATTTT. This encodes CASGTTGFLGNTIYF. The chain has TRBV12-5 and TRBJ1-3; perhaps TRBD1 as D (6 bases). The CDR3 covers 15 residues. V dropped 6 bases and J dropped 7 bases, with 19 bases sitting between them. The germline V gene encodes CDR1 LGHNT and CDR2 FRNRAP.

The CDR3 nucleotides are TGTGCCAGCAGTTCCGAATGGGTGACAGGGTTGCATCAGCCCCAGCATTTT. Translated, it gives CASSSEWVTGLHQPQHF. The chain is built from TRBV7-9 and TRBJ1-5; 7 nucleotides line up with TRBD1. Germline CDR1 and CDR2: SEHNR and FQNEAQ (reference sequence). The V gene end was trimmed by 6 bases and the J gene end by 5 bases; junction bases not matched to a gene: 16. The CDR3 is made up of 17 amino acids.

This clone showed up just once. V and J are TRBV3-1 (or the pseudogene TRBV3-2) and TRBJ1-6; D perhaps matches TRBD1 (5 bases). Germline assignment: CDR1 LGHDT and CDR2 YNNKEL (reference sequence). The CDR3 spans 13 residues. Trimming left V 5 bases short and J 10 bases short, with 12 bases between. The CDR3 DNA is TGTGCCAGCAGCGACCAGGGCTTCTCACCCCTCCACTTT. Amino acids: CASSDQGFSPLHF.

This rearrangement joins TRBV9 to TRBJ2-2; D unclear. Germline lookup yields CDR1 SGDLS and CDR2 YYNGEE. Trimming removed 3 bases from V and 4 bases from J, with 7 bases in between. The CDR3 has 13 amino acids. The DNA of the CDR3 is TGTGCCAGCAGCGCAGTCCCCACCGGGGAGCTGTTTTTT. As protein: CASSAVPTGELFF.

CDR3 sequence: CASSYPGGGYTF. CDR3 sequence (DNA): TGTGCCAGCAGTTACCCAGGGGGCGGCTACACCTTC. The chain has TRBV6-6 and TRBJ1-2; TRBD1 aligns across 8 bases. The CDR3 runs 12 residues. With V trimmed by 2 bases and J by 8 bases, 1 base remained unmatched. Germline assignment: CDR1 MNHNY and CDR2 SVGAGI (reference sequence).